The 12 T cell receptor beta chains in this list originate from one sample, sequenced in a study of blood T cell repertoires in COVID-19. The assay was immunoSEQ multiplex PCR, and TCRdb's table has in-frame clones only and misses some. The table includes some 300,000 clones, roughly 87% detected once. The sample was PBMCs or T cells enriched from blood (not recorded which). The receptors come from a woman in her twenties or thirties who had recovered from COVID-19.

The chain combines TRBV12-3 or TRBV12-4 with TRBJ1-1, with D perhaps TRBD1 (5 bases). The V end lost 4 bases, the J end lost 7 bases, and 13 bases lay between the germline ends. The CDR3 is 13 residues long. CDR3 sequence reads: CASSSFGGVEAFF. The CDR3 DNA follows: TGTGCCAGCAGTTCCTTCGGGGGTGTTGAAGCTTTCTTT.

This clone occurred once. The chain is built from TRBV12-3 or TRBV12-4 and TRBJ2-2, with D unresolved. V was shortened by 4 bases and J by 5 bases, with 5 bases between the two germline ends. This CDR3 is 12 amino acids long. CDR3 in amino acids: CASSSRTGELFF. The CDR3 coding sequence is TGTGCCAGCAGTTCCCGTACCGGGGAGCTGTTTTTT.

The V gene is TRBV29-1, the J gene TRBJ1-2; unclear D gene. This CDR3 spans 13 amino acids. The V gene's germline CDR1 is SQVTM and CDR2 ANQGSEA. Trimming shortened V by 5 bases and J by 1 base, and 11 bases separated the two germline ends. The CDR3 DNA follows: TGCAGCGTTTCACAGTTCAGTAACTATGGCTACACCTTC. Amino acid sequence: CSVSQFSNYGYTF.

The rearrangement uses TRBV10-3 and TRBJ2-3; D not certain. Germline V gene data show CDR1 as ENHRY and CDR2 as SYGVKD. V lost 6 bases to trimming and J lost 1 base, with 11 bases between them. The CDR3 sequence is 14 residues long. CDR3 protein: CAIRSDTGTDTQYF. CDR3 DNA sequence: TGTGCCATCAGATCAGACACTGGCACAGATACGCAGTATTTT.

J is TRBJ2-7 and V is TRBV2; D possibly corresponds to TRBD2 (5 bases). The CDR3 extends over 13 amino acids. Germline V gene lookup returns CDR1 SNHLY and CDR2 FYNNEI. Trimming left V 3 bases short and J 2 bases short, with 8 bases between. The CDR3 spells CASSDGVTYEQYF. CDR3 bases: TGTGCCAGCAGTGACGGGGTAACCTACGAGCAGTACTTC.

The gene calls are TRBV29-1 and TRBJ1-2; D not certain. Between the trimmed V and J ends, which lost 0 bases and 4 bases, there was a span of 6 bases. This CDR3 comprises 12 residues. Per the germline V gene, CDR1 is SQVTM and CDR2 is ANQGSEA. The CDR3 DNA is TGCAGCGTTGAAGATCCGAGCTATGGCTACACCTTC. It is translated as CSVEDPSYGYTF.

The V call is TRBV4-1, the J call TRBJ2-3, with 9 nucleotides matching TRBD1. V lost 5 bases, J lost 6 bases, and 9 bases stayed unmatched. The CDR3 has 15 amino acids. Germline CDR1 MGHRA, CDR2 YSYEKL. CDR3 coding DNA: TGCGCCAGCAGCTACCGGGACAGGGCTCACGATACGCAGTATTTT. Its translation is CASSYRDRAHDTQYF.

This clone was recorded only once. The chain is built from TRBV5-4 and TRBJ2-7; D may be TRBD1 (6 bases). V dropped 0 bases and J dropped 7 bases, with 11 bases sitting between them. This CDR3 has 13 residues. Germline V gene data show CDR1 as SGHNT and CDR2 as YYREEE (reference sequence). CDR3 region: CASSLEQGWEQYF. The DNA of the CDR3 is TGTGCCAGCAGCTTGGAGCAGGGGTGGGAGCAGTACTTC.

This clone was counted between two and nine times. The chain joins TRBV19 to TRBJ1-5, with D unresolved. Trimming took 7 bases from V and 3 from J, leaving 13 bases between them. Germline values: CDR1 LNHDA, CDR2 SQIVND (reference sequence). CDR3 size: 14 residues. CDR3 sequence (DNA): TGTGCCAGTATCCCGGGAGGGTCCAATCAGCCCCAGCATTTT. Protein sequence: CASIPGGSNQPQHF.

The V and J genes are TRBV3-1 (or the pseudogene TRBV3-2) and TRBJ1-2; D is undetermined. V shed 5 bases and J shed 3 bases, with 13 bases lying between them. CDR1 and CDR2 from the germline V gene are LGHDT and YNNKEL (reference sequence). This CDR3 comprises 14 residues. The CDR3 nucleotides read TGTGCCAGCAGCAGCCGAGCCGAGGACTATGGCTACACCTTC. Residues: CASSSRAEDYGYTF.

V gene TRBV6-2 or TRBV6-3 combines with J gene TRBJ2-3; TRBD1 is a possible D gene (6 bases). Per the germline V gene, CDR1 is MNHEY and CDR2 is SVGEGT. Trimming stripped 4 bases from V and 3 bases from J, with 11 bases between. This CDR3 comprises 14 residues. In DNA, the CDR3 is TGTGCCAGCAGTTGGCAGGGGTTGACAGATACGCAGTATTTT. This translates into CASSWQGLTDTQYF.

This chain connects TRBV29-1 to TRBJ2-3; TRBD1 is a possible D gene (6 bases). This CDR3 is 13 amino acids long. The V end was cut by 2 bases, the J end by 4 bases, with 10 bases between. The germline V gene has CDR1 SQVTM and CDR2 ANQGSEA. The CDR3 protein is CSVEYRVADTQYF. The CDR3 bases are TGCAGCGTTGAATACAGGGTCGCAGATACGCAGTATTTT.